This entry is about one T cell receptor (beta chain). The record originates from a study of blood T cell repertoires in COVID-19. Study information: Samples of COVID-19 (acute and convalescent) were obtained from the United States, Italy and Spain. The cDNA or gDNA used as material had been derived from T cells, B-cell-depleted T cells, or PBMCs.

The authors' processing: Scientists estimated how many nucleated cells there were by amplifying reference gene primers. Generated by immunoSEQ multiplex PCR, the TCRdb table keeps only in-frame clones and is missing some. That table gives V, J and clone size, and the DNA gave D and trimming. Altogether approximately 300,000 clones are present, 90% being singletons, with the ten largest covering approximately 7.5%. Patients from Seattle were sampled longitudinally, starting during active infection. The CDR3 loop spans 13 amino acids. J gave up 6 bases and V 6 bases, and 7 bases lay outside the gene matches. Germline V gene lookup returns CDR1 MNHEY and CDR2 SVGAGI.

Sequencing was carried out using peripheral blood. The TCR comes from a woman aged 25 to 39 with COVID-19, enrolled during active disease. This sequence joins TRBV6-5 and TRBJ2-7; 8 nucleotides match TRBD1. The CDR3 region has the DNA TGTGCCAGCAGCCCGGGCAGGGGGCTCGAGCAGTACTTC. Amino acid sequence: CASSPGRGLEQYF.